This T cell receptor beta chain was sequenced in a study of beta chain features in type 1 diabetes. This clone has just a few counts. Its specificity is unknown. The CDR3 has 16 amino acids. V was cut by 0 bases and J by 7 bases, with 19 bases left in between. The germline CDR1 and CDR2 sequences are LNHNV and YYDKDF (reference sequence). Notes on the study in general: Patients with Type 1 diabetes showed moderately but significantly shorter TCRB CDR3s in all four CD4+ subsets. The VDJ junctions of type 1 diabetes patients carried fewer insertions and more deletions.

Expressed TCRB transcripts got sequenced, as all isolated RNA was reverse transcribed. Naive, central memory and regulatory T cell samples yielded a few million reads on average. Clones were sequenced by immunoSEQ multiplex PCR, and TCRdb holds only the in-frame ones, with some missing. The sample lists hundreds of thousands of clones, approximately 11% occurring once. Sample: naive CD4+ T cells from blood. This chain uses TRBV15 with TRBJ2-7, with a possible D match to TRBD1 (6 bases). The origin of this receptor is a man aged 30-40 years with type 1 diabetes. CDR3 coding DNA: TGTGCCACCAGCAGAGATTATGGGGGCCGGGTGGTGGAGCAGTACTTC. Its translation is CATSRDYGGRVVEQYF.